The source of this T cell receptor (beta chain) is a study of cytomegalovirus exposure and HLA in healthy donors. Germline CDR1 and CDR2: MNHEY and SVGAGI. This CDR3 is built from 15 residues. Germline trimming cut 2 bases from V and 3 bases from J; bases unmatched to any gene: 2. PCR used 60 Vbeta primers and 13 Jbeta primers. This table comes from immunoSEQ multiplex PCR, and its TCRdb copy is limited to in-frame clones, with some not included. Of some 150,000 clones in the sample, about 71% were seen once. The clonotype was recovered from a woman younger than 45 in good health and CMV-seronegative. The sample consisted of PBMCs. The rearrangement uses TRBV6-5 and TRBJ1-3; 9 positions agree with TRBD1. Written as DNA, the CDR3 is TGTGCCAGCAGTTACGGGACAGGGTATGGAAACACCATATATTTT. This sequence encodes CASSYGTGYGNTIYF.